This T cell receptor (beta chain) originates from a study of graft-versus-host responses after intestinal transplantation. About the study: Multivisceral, liver-intestinal, or isolated intestinal transplants were given to recipients. Study-level results: The study associated peak circulating GvH clone levels with early post-transplant HvG declines. Recipient bone marrow held GvH clones, some seen earlier in ileum or blood.

Assay used: immunoSEQ multiplex PCR; TCRdb lists only in-frame clones, some missing. The sample includes about 73,000 clones, roughly 89% of them seen just once. The CDR3 totals 14 residues. V lost 0 bases to trimming and J lost 4 bases, with 12 bases between them. Germline V gives CDR1 SQVTM, CDR2 ANQGSEA. Note on this clone: Antigen specificity is unknown.

The sample in question was unstimulated CD8+ T cells sorted from spleen or lymph node cells, obtained before transplant. The source of this sequence is a human donor who was the organ donor for an intestinal transplant. The V and J genes are TRBV29-1 and TRBJ1-2, with D possibly being TRBD1 (5 bases). DNA of the CDR3: TGCAGCGTTGAAGATCTCCGGGGGATCTATGGCTACACCTTC. This gives the protein CSVEDLRGIYGYTF.